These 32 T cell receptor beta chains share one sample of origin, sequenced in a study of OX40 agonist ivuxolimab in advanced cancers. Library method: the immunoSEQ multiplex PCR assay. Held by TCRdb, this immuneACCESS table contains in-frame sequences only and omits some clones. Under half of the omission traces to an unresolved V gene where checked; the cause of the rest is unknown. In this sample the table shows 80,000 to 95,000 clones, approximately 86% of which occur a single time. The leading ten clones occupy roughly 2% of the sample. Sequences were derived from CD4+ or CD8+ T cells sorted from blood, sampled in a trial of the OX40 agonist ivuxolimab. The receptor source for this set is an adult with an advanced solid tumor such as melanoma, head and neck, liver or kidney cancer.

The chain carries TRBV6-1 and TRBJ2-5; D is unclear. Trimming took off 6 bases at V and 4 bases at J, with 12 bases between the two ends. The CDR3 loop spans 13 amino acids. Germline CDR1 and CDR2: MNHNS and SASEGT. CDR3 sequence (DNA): TGTGCCAGCAGAAAGACGGCCCCAGAGACCCAGTACTTC. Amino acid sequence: CASRKTAPETQYF.

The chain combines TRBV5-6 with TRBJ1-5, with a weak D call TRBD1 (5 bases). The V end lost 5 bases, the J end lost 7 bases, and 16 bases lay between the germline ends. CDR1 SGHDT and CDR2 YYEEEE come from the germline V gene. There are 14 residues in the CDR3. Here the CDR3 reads CASRPGPTGQPQHF. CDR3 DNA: TGTGCCAGCAGACCGGGACCGACGGGACAGCCCCAGCATTTT.

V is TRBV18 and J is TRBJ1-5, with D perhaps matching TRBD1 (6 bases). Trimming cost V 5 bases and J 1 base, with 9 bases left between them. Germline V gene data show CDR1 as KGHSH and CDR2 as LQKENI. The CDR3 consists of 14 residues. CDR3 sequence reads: CASSFRGSNQPQHF. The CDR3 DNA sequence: TGTGCCAGCTCATTTAGGGGGAGCAATCAGCCCCAGCATTTT.

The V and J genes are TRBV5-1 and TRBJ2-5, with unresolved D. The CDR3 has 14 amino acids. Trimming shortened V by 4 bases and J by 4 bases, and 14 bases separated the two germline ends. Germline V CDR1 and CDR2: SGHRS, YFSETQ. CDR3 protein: CASSPQVGLETQYF. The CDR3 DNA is TGCGCCAGCAGCCCCCAGGTGGGATTAGAGACCCAGTACTTC.

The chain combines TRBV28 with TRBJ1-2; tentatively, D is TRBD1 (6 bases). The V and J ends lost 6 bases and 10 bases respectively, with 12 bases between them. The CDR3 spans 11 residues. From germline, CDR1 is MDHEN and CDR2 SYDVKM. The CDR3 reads CASRVGQNYTF. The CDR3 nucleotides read TGTGCCAGCAGGGTGGGACAAAACTACACCTTC.

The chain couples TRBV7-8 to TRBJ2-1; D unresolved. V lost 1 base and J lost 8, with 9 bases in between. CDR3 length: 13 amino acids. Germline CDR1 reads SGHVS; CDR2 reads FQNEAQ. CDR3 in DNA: TGTGCCAGCAGCTTAGGTGAAATCTATGAGCAGTTCTTC. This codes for CASSLGEIYEQFF.

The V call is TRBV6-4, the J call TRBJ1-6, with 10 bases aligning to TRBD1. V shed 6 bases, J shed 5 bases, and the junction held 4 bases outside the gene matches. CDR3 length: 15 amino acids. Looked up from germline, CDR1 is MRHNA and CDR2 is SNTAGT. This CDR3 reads CASRTGGADNSPLHF. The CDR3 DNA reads TGTGCCAGCAGGACAGGGGGCGCCGATAATTCACCCCTCCACTTT.

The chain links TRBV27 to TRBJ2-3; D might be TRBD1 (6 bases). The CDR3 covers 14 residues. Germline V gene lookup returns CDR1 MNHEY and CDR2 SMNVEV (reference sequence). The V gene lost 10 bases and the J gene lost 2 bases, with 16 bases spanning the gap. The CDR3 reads CATAMGAATDTQYF. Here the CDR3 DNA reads TGTGCCACGGCAATGGGGGCGGCCACAGATACGCAGTATTTT.

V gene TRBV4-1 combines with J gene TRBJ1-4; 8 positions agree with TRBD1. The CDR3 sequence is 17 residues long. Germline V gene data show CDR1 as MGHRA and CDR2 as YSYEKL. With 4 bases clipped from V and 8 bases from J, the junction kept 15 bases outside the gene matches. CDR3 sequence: CASSLGQGPSVPEKLFF. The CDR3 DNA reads TGCGCCAGCAGCCTTGGACAGGGCCCCTCCGTGCCGGAAAAACTGTTTTTT.

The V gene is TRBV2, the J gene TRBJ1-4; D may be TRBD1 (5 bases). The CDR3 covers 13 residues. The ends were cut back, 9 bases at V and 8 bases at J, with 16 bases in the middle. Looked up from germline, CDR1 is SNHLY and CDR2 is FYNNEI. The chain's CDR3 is CASNGGFDEKLFF. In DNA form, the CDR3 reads TGTGCCAGTAATGGGGGATTTGACGAAAAACTGTTTTTT.

CDR3 nucleotide sequence: TGTGCCAGCAGTTATTCCCGGACCAGGGAGACCCAGTACTTC. It translates to CASSYSRTRETQYF. This chain connects TRBV6-5 to TRBJ2-5; D not resolved. Germline CDR1 reads MNHEY; CDR2 reads SVGAGI. V lost 3 bases to trimming and J lost 5 bases, with 13 bases between them. The CDR3 is made up of 14 amino acids.

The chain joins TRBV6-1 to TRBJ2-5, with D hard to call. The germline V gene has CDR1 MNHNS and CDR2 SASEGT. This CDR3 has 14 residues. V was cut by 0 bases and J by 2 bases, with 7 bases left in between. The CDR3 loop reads CASSEATMQETQYF. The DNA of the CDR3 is TGTGCCAGCAGTGAAGCCACTATGCAAGAGACCCAGTACTTC.

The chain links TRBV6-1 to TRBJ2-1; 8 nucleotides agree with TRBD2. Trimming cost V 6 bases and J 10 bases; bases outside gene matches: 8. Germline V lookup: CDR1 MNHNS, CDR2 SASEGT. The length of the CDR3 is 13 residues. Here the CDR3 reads CASRRSGGYEQFF. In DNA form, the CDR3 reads TGTGCCAGCAGGCGGTCGGGGGGGTACGAGCAGTTCTTC.

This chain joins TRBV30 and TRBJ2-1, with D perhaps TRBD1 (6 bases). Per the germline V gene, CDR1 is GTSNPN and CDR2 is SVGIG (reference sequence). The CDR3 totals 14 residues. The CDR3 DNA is TGTGCGAATGGGGGCGATCTCTCCTACAATGAGCAGTTCTTC. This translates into CANGGDLSYNEQFF.

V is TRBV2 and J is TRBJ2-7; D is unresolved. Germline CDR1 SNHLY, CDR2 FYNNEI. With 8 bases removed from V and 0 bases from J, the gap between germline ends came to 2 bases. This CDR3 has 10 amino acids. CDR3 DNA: TGTGCCAGCCGCTCCTACGAGCAGTACTTC. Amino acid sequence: CASRSYEQYF.

CDR3 bases: TGTGCCAGCACCCCGACTAGCGGGGGGCCCACCGGGGAGCTGTTTTTT. Translating it yields CASTPTSGGPTGELFF. The genes are TRBV7-9 and TRBJ2-2, with 13 bases matching TRBD2. The V gene end was trimmed by 7 bases and the J gene end by 4 bases; junction bases not matched to a gene: 6. CDR1 is SEHNR and CDR2 is FQNEAQ in the germline V gene (reference sequence). The CDR3 covers 16 residues.

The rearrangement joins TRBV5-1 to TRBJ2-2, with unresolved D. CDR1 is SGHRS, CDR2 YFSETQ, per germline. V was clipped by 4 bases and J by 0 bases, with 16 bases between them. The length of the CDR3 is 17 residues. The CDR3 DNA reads TGCGCCAGCAGCCCGAGACGGACGCATGCGAACACCGGGGAGCTGTTTTTT. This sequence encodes CASSPRRTHANTGELFF.

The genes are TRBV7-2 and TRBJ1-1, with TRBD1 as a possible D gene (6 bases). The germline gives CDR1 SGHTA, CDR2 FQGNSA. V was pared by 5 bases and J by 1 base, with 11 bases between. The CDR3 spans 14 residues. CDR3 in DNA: TGTGCCAGCAGCCGGACAGAGAGGAACACTGAAGCTTTCTTT. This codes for CASSRTERNTEAFF. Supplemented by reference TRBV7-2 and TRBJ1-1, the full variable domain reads GAGVSQSPSNKVTEKGKDVELRCDPISGHTALYWYRQSLGQGLEFLIYFQGNSAPDKSGLPSDRFSAERTGGSVSTLTIQRTQQEDSAVYLCASSRTERNTEAFFGQGTRLTVV.

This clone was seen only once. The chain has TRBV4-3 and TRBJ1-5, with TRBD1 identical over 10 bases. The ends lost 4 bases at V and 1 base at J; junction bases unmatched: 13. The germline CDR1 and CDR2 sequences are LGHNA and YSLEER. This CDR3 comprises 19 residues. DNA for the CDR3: TGCGCCAGCAGCCTTCTCATTACTGGGACAGGGGAGAGCAATCAGCCCCAGCATTTT. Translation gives CASSLLITGTGESNQPQHF.

The CDR3 loop is CASTPGHSNEKLFF. CDR3 nucleotide sequence: TGTGCCAGCACCCCGGGACACAGTAATGAAAAACTGTTTTTT. V is TRBV9 and J is TRBJ1-4, with D maybe TRBD1 (6 bases). The germline V gene encodes CDR1 SGDLS and CDR2 YYNGEE. Trimming cost V 6 bases and J 4 bases, with 13 bases left between them. The CDR3 covers 14 residues.

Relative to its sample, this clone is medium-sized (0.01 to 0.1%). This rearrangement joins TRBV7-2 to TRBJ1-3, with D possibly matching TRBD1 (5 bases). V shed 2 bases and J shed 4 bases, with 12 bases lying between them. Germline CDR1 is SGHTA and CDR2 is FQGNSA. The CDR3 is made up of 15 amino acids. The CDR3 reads CASSLYSGYGNTIYF. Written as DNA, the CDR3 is TGTGCCAGCAGCTTATATTCAGGGTACGGAAACACCATATATTTT.

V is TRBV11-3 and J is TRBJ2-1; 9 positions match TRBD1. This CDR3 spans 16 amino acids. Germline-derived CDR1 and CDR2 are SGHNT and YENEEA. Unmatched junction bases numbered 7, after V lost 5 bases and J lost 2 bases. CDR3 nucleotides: TGTGCCAGCAGCCCCCGACAGGGGGACGCCTACAATGAGCAGTTCTTC. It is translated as CASSPRQGDAYNEQFF.

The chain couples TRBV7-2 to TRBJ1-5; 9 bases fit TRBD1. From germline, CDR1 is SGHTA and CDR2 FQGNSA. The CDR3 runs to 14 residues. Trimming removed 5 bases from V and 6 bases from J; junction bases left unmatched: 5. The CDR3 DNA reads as TGTGCCAGCAGCCTCGGGACAGGGAGTCAGCCCCAGCATTTT. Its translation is CASSLGTGSQPQHF. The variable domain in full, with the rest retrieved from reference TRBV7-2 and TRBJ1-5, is GAGVSQSPSNKVTEKGKDVELRCDPISGHTALYWYRQSLGQGLEFLIYFQGNSAPDKSGLPSDRFSAERTGGSVSTLTIQRTQQEDSAVYLCASSLGTGSQPQHFGDGTRLSIL.

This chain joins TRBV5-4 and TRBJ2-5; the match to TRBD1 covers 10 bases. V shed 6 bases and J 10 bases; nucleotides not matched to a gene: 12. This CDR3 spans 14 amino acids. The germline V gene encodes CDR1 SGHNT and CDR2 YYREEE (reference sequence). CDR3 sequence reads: CASTRRGQGGFQYF. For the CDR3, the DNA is TGTGCCAGCACCAGGCGTGGACAGGGGGGGTTCCAGTACTTC.

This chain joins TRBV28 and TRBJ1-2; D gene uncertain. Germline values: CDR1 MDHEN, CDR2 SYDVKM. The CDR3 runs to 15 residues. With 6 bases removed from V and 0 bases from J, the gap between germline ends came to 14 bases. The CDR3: CASRTSWPSNYGYTF. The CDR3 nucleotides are TGTGCCAGCAGAACAAGTTGGCCTTCTAACTATGGCTACACCTTC.

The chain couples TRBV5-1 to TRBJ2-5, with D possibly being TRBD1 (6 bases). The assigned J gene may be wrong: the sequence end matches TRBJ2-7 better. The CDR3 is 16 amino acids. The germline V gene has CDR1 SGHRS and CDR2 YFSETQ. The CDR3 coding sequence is TGCGCCAGCAGCCCAGCCGCCGGGACAAATTGGGGCGAGCAGTACTTC. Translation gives CASSPAAGTNWGEQYF.

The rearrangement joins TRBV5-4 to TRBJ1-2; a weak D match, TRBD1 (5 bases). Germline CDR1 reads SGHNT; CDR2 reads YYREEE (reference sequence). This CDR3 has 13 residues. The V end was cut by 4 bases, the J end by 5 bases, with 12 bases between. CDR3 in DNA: TGTGCCAGCAGCCGACGGGGGATGTATGGCTACACCTTC. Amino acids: CASSRRGMYGYTF.

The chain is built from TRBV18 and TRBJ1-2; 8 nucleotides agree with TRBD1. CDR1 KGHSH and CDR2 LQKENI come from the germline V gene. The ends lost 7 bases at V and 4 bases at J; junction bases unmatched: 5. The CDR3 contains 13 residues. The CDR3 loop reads CASFTTGGYGYTF. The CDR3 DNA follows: TGTGCCAGCTTCACCACAGGGGGCTATGGCTACACCTTC. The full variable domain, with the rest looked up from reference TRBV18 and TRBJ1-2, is NAGVMQNPRHLVRRRGQEARLRCSPMKGHSHVYWYRQLPEEGLKFMVYLQKENIIDESGMPKERFSAEFPKEGPSILRIQQVVRGDSAAYFCASFTTGGYGYTFGSGTRLTVV.

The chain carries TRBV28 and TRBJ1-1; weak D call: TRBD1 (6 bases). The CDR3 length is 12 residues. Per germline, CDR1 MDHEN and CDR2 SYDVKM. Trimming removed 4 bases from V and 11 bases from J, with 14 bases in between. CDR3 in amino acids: CASSSQGLDAFF. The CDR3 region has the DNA TGTGCCAGCAGTTCACAGGGTTTGGATGCTTTCTTT.

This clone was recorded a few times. CDR3 sequence reads: CASSLTTARDEQYF. DNA of the CDR3: TGTGCCAGCAGTTTAACGACTGCCCGGGACGAGCAGTACTTC. The V gene is TRBV27, the J gene TRBJ2-7; D not resolved. V dropped 2 bases and J dropped 5 bases, with 13 bases sitting between them. CDR1 and CDR2 from the germline V gene are MNHEY and SMNVEV (reference sequence). The CDR3 is 14 residues long.

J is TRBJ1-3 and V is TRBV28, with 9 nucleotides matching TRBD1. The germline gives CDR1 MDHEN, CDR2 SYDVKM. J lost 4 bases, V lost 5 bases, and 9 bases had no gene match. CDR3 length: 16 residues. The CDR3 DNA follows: TGTGCCAGCAGTCCCCCACAGGGGGCGAAAGGAAACACCATATATTTT. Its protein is CASSPPQGAKGNTIYF.

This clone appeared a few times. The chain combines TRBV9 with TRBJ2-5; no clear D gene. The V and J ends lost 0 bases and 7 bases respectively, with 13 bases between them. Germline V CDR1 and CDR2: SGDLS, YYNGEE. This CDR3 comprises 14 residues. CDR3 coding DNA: TGTGCCAGCAGCGTAGAGAGAGGATTGGGGACCCAGTACTTC. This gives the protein CASSVERGLGTQYF.